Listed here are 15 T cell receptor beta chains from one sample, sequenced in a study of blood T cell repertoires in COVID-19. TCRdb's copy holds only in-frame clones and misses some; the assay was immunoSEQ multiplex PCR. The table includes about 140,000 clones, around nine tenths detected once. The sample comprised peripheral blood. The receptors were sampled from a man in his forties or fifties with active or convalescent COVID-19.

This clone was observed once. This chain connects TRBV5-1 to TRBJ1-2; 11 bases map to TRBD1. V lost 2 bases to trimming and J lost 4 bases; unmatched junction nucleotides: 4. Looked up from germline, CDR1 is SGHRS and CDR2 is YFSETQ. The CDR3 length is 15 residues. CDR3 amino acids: CASSLWTGGIYGYTF. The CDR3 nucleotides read TGCGCCAGCAGCTTATGGACAGGGGGCATCTATGGCTACACCTTC. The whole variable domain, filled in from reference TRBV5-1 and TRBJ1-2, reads KAGVTQTPRYLIKTRGQQVTLSCSPISGHRSVSWYQQTPGQGLQFLFEYFSETQRNKGNFPGRFSGRQFSNSRSEMNVSTLELGDSALYLCASSLWTGGIYGYTFGSGTRLTVV.

The CDR3 spells CASSSGPGTGGNAYEQYF. CDR3 nucleotides: TGTGCCAGCAGTTCCGGTCCCGGGACAGGGGGCAATGCCTACGAGCAGTACTTC. This chain links TRBV28 with TRBJ2-7; TRBD1 matches 12 bases. The CDR3 runs to 18 residues. J lost 2 bases, V lost 4 bases, and 12 bases had no gene match. Germline V gives CDR1 MDHEN, CDR2 SYDVKM. The variable domain in full, completed from reference TRBV28 and TRBJ2-7, reads DVKVTQSSRYLVKRTGEKVFLECVQDMDHENMFWYRQDPGLGLRLIYFSYDVKMKEKGDIPEGYSVSREKKERFSLILESASTNQTSMYLCASSSGPGTGGNAYEQYFGPGTRLTVT.

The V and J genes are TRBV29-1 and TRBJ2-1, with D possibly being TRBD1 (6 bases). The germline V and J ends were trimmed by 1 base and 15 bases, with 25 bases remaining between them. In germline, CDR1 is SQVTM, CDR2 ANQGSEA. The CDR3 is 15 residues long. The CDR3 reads CSVEGGRLTVPTAFF. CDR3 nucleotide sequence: TGCAGCGTTGAAGGGGGGCGCCTCACAGTCCCCACAGCGTTCTTC.

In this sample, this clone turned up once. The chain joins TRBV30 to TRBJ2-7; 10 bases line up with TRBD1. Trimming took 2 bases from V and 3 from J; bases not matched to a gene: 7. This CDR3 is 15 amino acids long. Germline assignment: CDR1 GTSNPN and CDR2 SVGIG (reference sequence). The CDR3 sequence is CAWSNRGQGYYEQYF. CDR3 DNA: TGTGCCTGGAGTAATAGGGGACAGGGGTACTACGAGCAGTACTTC.

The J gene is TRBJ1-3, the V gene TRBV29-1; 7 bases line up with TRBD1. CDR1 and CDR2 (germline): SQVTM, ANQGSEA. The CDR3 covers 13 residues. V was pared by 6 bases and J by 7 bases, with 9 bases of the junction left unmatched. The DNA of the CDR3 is TGCAGCGTGGTCCAGGGGGGCGCGAACACCATATATTTT. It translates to CSVVQGGANTIYF.

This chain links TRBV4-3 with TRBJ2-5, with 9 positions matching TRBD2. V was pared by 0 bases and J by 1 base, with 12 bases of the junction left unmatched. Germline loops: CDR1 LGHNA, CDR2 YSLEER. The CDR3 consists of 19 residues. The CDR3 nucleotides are TGCGCCAGCAGCCAAGAGTTGGTGGAGGATAGCGGGAGCCAAGAGACCCAGTACTTC. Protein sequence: CASSQELVEDSGSQETQYF.

As DNA, the CDR3 is TGTGCCACCAGTGATTTTGGGTTCGGGGGCACAGATACGCAGTATTTT. Its translation is CATSDFGFGGTDTQYF. The chain recombines TRBV24-1 with TRBJ2-3, with a possible D match to TRBD2 (5 bases). Germline V CDR1 and CDR2: KGHDR, SFDVKD. The CDR3 is 16 amino acids. Trimming stripped 1 base from V and 1 base from J, with 11 bases between.

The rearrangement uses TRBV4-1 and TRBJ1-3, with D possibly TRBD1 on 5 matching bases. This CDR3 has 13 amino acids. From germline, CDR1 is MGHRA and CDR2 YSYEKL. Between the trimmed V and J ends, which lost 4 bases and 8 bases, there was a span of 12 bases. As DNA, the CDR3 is TGCGCCAGCAGCCTAAGGGACTTAGACACCATATATTTT. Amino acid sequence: CASSLRDLDTIYF.

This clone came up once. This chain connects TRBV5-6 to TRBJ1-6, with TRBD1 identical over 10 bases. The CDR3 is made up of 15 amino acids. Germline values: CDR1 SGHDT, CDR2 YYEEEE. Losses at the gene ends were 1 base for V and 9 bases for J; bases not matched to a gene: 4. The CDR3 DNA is TGTGCCAGCAGCTTGCGGGACAGGGGCTTTTCACCCCTCCACTTT. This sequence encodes CASSLRDRGFSPLHF.

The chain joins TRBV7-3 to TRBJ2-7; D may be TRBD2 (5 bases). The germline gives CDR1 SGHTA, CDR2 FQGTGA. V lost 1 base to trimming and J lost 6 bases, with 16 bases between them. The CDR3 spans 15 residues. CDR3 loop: CASSLMAVGSGEQYF. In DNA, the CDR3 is TGTGCCAGCAGCTTAATGGCCGTGGGGAGTGGCGAGCAGTACTTC.

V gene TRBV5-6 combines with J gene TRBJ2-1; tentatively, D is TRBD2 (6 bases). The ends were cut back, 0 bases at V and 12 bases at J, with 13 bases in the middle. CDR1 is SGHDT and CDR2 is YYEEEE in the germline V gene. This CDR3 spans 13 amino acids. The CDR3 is CASSLAGSTRQFF. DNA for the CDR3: TGTGCCAGCAGCTTGGCCGGGTCGACTAGGCAGTTCTTC.

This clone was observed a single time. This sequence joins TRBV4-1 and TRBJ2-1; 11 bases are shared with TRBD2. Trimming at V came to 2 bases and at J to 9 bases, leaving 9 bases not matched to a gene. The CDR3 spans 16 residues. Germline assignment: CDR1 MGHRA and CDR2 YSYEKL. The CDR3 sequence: CASSQLTSGKGSEQFF. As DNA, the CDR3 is TGCGCCAGCAGCCAATTGACTAGCGGGAAGGGGAGTGAGCAGTTCTTC.

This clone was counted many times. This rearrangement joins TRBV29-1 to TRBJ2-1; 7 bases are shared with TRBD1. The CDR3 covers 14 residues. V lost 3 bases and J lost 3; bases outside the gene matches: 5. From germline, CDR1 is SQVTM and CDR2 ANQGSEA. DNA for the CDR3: TGCAGCGTTGAGGGTGGGACAGTCTACAATGAGCAGTTCTTC. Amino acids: CSVEGGTVYNEQFF.

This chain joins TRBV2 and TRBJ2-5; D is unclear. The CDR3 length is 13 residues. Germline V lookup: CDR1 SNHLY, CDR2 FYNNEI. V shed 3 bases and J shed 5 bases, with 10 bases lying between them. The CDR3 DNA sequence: TGTGCCAGCAGTGACTCCTATCGGGAGACCCAGTACTTC. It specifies CASSDSYRETQYF.

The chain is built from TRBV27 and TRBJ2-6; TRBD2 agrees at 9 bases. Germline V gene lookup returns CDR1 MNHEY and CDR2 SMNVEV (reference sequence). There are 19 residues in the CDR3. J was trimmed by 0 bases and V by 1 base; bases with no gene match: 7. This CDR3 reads CASSLLREGIGSGANVLTF. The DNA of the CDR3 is TGTGCCAGCAGTTTATTGCGGGAGGGAATCGGCTCTGGGGCCAACGTCCTGACTTTC. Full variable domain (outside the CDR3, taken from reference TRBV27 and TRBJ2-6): EAQVTQNPRYLITVTGKKLTVTCSQNMNHEYMSWYRQDPGLGLRQIYYSMNVEVTDKGDVPEGYKVSRKEKRNFPLILESPSPNQTSLYFCASSLLREGIGSGANVLTFGAGSRLTVL.